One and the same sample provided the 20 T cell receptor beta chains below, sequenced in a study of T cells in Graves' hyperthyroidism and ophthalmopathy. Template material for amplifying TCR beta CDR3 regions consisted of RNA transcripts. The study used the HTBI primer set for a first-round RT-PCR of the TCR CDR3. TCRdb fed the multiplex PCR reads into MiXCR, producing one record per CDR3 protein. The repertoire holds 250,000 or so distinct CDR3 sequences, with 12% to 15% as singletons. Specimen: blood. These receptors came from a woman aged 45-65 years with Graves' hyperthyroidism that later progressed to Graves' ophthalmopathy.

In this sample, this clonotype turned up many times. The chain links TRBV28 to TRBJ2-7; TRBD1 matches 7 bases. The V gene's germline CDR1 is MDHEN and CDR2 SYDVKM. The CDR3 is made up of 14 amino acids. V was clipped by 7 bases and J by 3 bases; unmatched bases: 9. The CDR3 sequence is CASTRTGTIYEQYF. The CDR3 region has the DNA TGTGCCAGCACCAGGACAGGCACTATCTACGAGCAGTACTTC.

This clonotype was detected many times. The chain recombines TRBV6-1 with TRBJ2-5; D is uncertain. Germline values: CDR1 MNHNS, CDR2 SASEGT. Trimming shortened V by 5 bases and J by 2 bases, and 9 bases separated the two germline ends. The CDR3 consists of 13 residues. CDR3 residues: CASSYGEQETQYF. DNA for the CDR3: TGTGCCAGCAGTTATGGTGAACAAGAGACCCAGTACTTC.

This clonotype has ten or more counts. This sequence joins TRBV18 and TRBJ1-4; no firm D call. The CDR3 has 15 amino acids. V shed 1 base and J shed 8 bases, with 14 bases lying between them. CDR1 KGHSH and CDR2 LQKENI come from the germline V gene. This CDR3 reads CASSPQGALGEKLFF. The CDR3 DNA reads TGTGCCAGCTCACCACAGGGCGCACTGGGGGAAAAACTGTTTTTT.

Here the CDR3 reads CASSSSGRELFYEQYF. CDR3 DNA: TGTGCCAGCAGTTCCTCAGGGCGGGAGCTTTTCTACGAGCAGTACTTC. V and J are TRBV27 and TRBJ2-7; the match to TRBD2 covers 7 bases. Germline V gives CDR1 MNHEY, CDR2 SMNVEV (reference sequence). After removal of 4 bases from V and 3 bases from J, the junction contained 12 bases not matched to a gene. The CDR3 totals 16 residues.

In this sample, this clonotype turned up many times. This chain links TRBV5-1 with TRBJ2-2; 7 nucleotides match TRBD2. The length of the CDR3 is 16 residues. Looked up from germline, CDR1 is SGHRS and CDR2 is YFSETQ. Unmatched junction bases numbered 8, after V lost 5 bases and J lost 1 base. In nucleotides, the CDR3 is TGCGCCAGCAGGGCCAGCGGGATTAGGAACACCGGGGAGCTGTTTTTT. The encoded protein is CASRASGIRNTGELFF.

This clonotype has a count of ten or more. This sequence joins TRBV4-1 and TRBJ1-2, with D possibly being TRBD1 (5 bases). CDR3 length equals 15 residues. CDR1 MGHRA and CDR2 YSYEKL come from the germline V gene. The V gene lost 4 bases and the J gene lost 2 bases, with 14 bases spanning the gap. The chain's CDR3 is CASSPGRASNYGYTF. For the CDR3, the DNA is TGCGCCAGCAGCCCAGGGAGGGCCTCCAACTATGGCTACACCTTC.

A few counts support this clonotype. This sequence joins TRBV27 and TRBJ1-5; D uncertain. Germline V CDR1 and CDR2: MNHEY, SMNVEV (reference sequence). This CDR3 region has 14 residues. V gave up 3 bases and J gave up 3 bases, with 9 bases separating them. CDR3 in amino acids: CASSFRGYNQPQHF. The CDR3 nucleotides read TGTGCCAGCAGTTTTCGAGGGTACAATCAGCCCCAGCATTTT.

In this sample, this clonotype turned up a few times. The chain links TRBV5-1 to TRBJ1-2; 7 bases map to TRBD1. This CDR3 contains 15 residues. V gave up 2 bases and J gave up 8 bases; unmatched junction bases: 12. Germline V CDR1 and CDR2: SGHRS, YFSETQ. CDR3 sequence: CASSLAPTGPGGYTF. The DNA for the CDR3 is TGCGCCAGCAGCTTAGCCCCGACAGGGCCCGGGGGCTACACCTTC.

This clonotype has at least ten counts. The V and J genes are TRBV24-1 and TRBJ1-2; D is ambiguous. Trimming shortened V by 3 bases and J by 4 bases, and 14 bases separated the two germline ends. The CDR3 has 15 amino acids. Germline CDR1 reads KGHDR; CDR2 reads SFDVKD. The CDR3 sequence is CATSDPEWRAYGYTF. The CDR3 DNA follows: TGTGCCACCAGTGATCCCGAGTGGAGGGCCTATGGCTACACCTTC.

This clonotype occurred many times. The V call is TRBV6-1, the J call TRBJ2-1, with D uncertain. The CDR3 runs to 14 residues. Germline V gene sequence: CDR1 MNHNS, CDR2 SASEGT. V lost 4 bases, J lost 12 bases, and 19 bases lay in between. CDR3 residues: CASSAPGRNLRQFF. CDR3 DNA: TGTGCCAGCAGTGCCCCCGGACGGAACCTAAGGCAGTTCTTC.

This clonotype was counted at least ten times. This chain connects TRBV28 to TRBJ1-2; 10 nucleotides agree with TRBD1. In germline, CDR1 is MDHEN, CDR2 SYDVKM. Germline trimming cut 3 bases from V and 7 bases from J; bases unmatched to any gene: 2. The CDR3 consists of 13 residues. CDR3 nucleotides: TGTGCCAGCAGTTTGACAGGGGGCATTGGCTACACCTTC. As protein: CASSLTGGIGYTF.

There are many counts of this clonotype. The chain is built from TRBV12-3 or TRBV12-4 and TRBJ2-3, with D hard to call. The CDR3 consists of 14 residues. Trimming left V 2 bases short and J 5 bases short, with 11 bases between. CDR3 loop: CASSLRRSGDTQYF. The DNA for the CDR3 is TGTGCCAGCAGTTTAAGGCGGAGTGGAGATACGCAGTATTTT.

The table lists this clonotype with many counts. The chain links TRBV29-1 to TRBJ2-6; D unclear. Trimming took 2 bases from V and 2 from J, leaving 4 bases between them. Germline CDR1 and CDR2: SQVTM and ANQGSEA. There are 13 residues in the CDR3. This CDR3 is CSVESPGANVLTF. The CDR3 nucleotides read TGCAGCGTTGAATCCCCTGGGGCCAACGTCCTGACTTTC. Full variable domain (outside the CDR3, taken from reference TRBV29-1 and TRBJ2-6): SAVISQKPSRDICQRGTSLTIQCQVDSQVTMMFWYRQQPGQSLTLIATANQGSEATYESGFVIDKFPISRPNLTFSTLTVSNMSPEDSSIYLCSVESPGANVLTFGAGSRLTVL.

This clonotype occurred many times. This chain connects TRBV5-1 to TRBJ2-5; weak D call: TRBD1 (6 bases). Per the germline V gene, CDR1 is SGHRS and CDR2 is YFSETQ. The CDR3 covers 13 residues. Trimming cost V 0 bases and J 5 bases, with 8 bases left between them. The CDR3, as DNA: TGCGCCAGCAGCTTGGGACAGGTGGAGACCCAGTACTTC. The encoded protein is CASSLGQVETQYF.

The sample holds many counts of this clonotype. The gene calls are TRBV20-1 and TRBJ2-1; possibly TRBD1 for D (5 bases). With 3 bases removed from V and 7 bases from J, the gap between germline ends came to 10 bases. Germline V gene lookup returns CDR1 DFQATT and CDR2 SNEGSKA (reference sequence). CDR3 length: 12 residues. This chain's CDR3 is CSARWGPNEQFF. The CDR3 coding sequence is TGCAGTGCTAGGTGGGGCCCAAATGAGCAGTTCTTC.

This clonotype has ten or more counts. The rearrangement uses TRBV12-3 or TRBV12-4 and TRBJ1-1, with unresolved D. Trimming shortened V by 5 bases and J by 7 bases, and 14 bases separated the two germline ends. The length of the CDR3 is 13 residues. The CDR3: CASSPSGGREAFF. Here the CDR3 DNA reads TGTGCCAGCAGTCCCAGTGGAGGTCGTGAAGCTTTCTTT.

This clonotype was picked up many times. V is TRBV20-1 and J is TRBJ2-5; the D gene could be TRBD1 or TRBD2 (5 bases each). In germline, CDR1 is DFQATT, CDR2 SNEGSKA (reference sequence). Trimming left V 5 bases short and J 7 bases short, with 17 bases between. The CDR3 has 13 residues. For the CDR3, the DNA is TGCAGTGCTCCCGGACGGGACGGCGTGACCCAGTACTTC. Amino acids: CSAPGRDGVTQYF.

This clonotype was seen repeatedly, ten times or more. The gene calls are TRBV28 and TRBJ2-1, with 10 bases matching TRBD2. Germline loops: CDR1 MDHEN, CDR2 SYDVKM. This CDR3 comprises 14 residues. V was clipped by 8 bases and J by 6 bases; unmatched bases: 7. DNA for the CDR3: TGTGCCAGCCGGACTAGCGGAAAGATCAATGAGCAGTTCTTC. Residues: CASRTSGKINEQFF.

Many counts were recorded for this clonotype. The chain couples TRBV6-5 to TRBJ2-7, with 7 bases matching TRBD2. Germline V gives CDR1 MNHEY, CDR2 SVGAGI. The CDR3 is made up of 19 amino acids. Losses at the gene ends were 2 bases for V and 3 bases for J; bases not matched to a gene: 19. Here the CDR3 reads CASSYDHSTIGGRGYEQYF. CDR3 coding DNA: TGTGCCAGCAGTTACGACCATTCCACTATCGGCGGGAGAGGCTACGAGCAGTACTTC.

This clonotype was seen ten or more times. The CDR3 DNA follows: TGTGCCAGCAGCTTCTTAGCGAACACCGGGGAGCTGTTTTTT. It specifies CASSFLANTGELFF. The chain couples TRBV7-9 to TRBJ2-2; D call uncertain. This CDR3 contains 14 residues. The germline V gene has CDR1 SEHNR and CDR2 FQNEAQ (reference sequence). V lost 3 bases to trimming and J lost 0 bases, with 5 bases between them.